Each of the 15 T cell receptor beta chains below was sequenced from the same sample in a study of blood T cell repertoires in COVID-19. This table comes from immunoSEQ multiplex PCR, and its TCRdb copy is limited to in-frame clones, with some not included. Of 62,000 or so clones listed, 80% to 90% were seen once; the top ten hold around 4.5%. Sequencing was done on a sample of peripheral blood. These receptor sequences come from a human donor in a cohort sampled during active COVID-19.

The count of this clone is one. This chain connects TRBV10-1 to TRBJ2-7, with 8 bases that match TRBD2. This CDR3 region has 14 residues. Germline V gene lookup returns CDR1 WNHNN and CDR2 SYGVQD (reference sequence). With 2 bases clipped from V and 1 base from J, the junction kept 1 base outside the gene matches. This chain's CDR3 is CASSEGGRSYEQYF. CDR3 sequence (DNA): TGCGCCAGCAGTGAGGGCGGGAGGTCCTACGAGCAGTACTTC.

This rearrangement joins TRBV7-9 to TRBJ1-4, with TRBD1 matching 10 bases. This CDR3 has 17 residues. The V gene end was trimmed by 5 bases and the J gene end by 0 bases; junction bases not matched to a gene: 6. Germline assignment: CDR1 SEHNR and CDR2 FQNEAQ (reference sequence). Here the CDR3 DNA reads TGTGCCAGCAGCAACCGGGACAGGGGAGCAACTAATGAAAAACTGTTTTTT. The encoded protein is CASSNRDRGATNEKLFF.

V is TRBV7-8 and J is TRBJ2-3; maybe TRBD1 (5 bases). This CDR3 is built from 16 residues. Trimming removed 2 bases from V and 2 bases from J, with 14 bases in between. CDR1 is SGHVS, CDR2 FQNEAQ, per germline. CDR3 loop: CASSLRAGYLTDTQYF. The CDR3 DNA reads TGTGCCAGCAGCTTAAGGGCAGGGTACCTCACAGATACGCAGTATTTT.

The chain has TRBV11-2 and TRBJ2-1; 7 bases fit TRBD1. This CDR3 comprises 15 residues. Germline assignment: CDR1 SGHAT and CDR2 FQNNGV. The J segment lost 4 bases and the V segment lost 5 bases, leaving 8 bases of the junction unmatched. The chain's CDR3 is CASSLGSGGYNEQFF. CDR3 DNA: TGTGCCAGCAGCCTAGGCTCAGGGGGTTACAATGAGCAGTTCTTC.

The chain recombines TRBV5-6 with TRBJ1-1, with 12 bases lining up with TRBD1. J was trimmed by 1 base and V by 0 bases; bases with no gene match: 7. The germline gives CDR1 SGHDT, CDR2 YYEEEE. The CDR3 consists of 18 residues. The CDR3 region has the DNA TGTGCCAGCAGCTTGGGACTGGGACAGGGGGCAGGGAACACTGAAGCTTTCTTT. Protein product: CASSLGLGQGAGNTEAFF.

The chain combines TRBV28 with TRBJ2-2, with D hard to call. This CDR3 region has 13 residues. V lost 3 bases to trimming and J lost 3 bases, with 5 bases between them. Germline-derived CDR1 and CDR2 are MDHEN and SYDVKM. The CDR3 here is CASSFRYTGELFF. The CDR3, as DNA: TGTGCCAGCAGTTTTCGGTACACCGGGGAGCTGTTTTTT. Variable domain in full (rest from reference TRBV28 and TRBJ2-2): DVKVTQSSRYLVKRTGEKVFLECVQDMDHENMFWYRQDPGLGLRLIYFSYDVKMKEKGDIPEGYSVSREKKERFSLILESASTNQTSMYLCASSFRYTGELFFGEGSRLTVL.

The gene calls are TRBV3-1 (or the pseudogene TRBV3-2) and TRBJ2-7, with TRBD1 identical over 7 bases. Trimming took 4 bases from V and 6 from J; bases not matched to a gene: 6. This CDR3 spans 13 amino acids. The germline V gene encodes CDR1 LGHDT and CDR2 YNNKEL (reference sequence). In DNA form, the CDR3 reads TGTGCCAGCAGCCCCCAGGGGGTTCGCGAGCAGTACTTC. Translating it yields CASSPQGVREQYF.

V gene TRBV29-1 combines with J gene TRBJ2-2; perhaps TRBD2 as D (6 bases). The germline gives CDR1 SQVTM, CDR2 ANQGSEA. Trimming left V 4 bases short and J 1 base short, with 10 bases between. CDR3 length equals 14 residues. CDR3 region: CSVVAGRNTGELFF. CDR3 DNA: TGCAGCGTTGTGGCGGGACGGAACACCGGGGAGCTGTTTTTT.

The chain is built from TRBV5-1 and TRBJ1-1; D call uncertain. The CDR3 loop spans 13 amino acids. Germline V lookup: CDR1 SGHRS, CDR2 YFSETQ. V lost 4 bases to trimming and J lost 5 bases, with 12 bases between them. CDR3 nucleotides: TGCGCCAGCAGCACGGGGAGTAGAACTGAAGCTTTCTTT. Protein sequence: CASSTGSRTEAFF.

In its sample, this clone was seen a few times. This CDR3 reads CASSLGQGREFF. The DNA for the CDR3 is TGTGCCAGCAGCCTTGGACAGGGTCGGGAGTTCTTC. The chain couples TRBV2 to TRBJ2-1, with 8 bases aligning to TRBD1. The CDR3 spans 12 residues. With 6 bases clipped from V and 14 bases from J, the junction kept 9 bases outside the gene matches. Germline loops: CDR1 SNHLY, CDR2 FYNNEI.

V and J are TRBV5-1 and TRBJ2-7; TRBD1 aligns across 8 bases. The J segment lost 9 bases and the V segment lost 1 base, leaving 12 bases of the junction unmatched. In germline, CDR1 is SGHRS, CDR2 YFSETQ. The CDR3 runs 15 residues. CDR3 bases: TGCGCCAGCAGCTTGCTCGATAGCCCAGGGGGCAGGCAGTACTTC. It translates to CASSLLDSPGGRQYF.

This clone was seen only once. The genes are TRBV5-4 and TRBJ1-4; TRBD1 matches 7 bases. The CDR3 has 15 residues. The trim removed 4 bases at V and 5 bases at J, leaving 8 bases unmatched. CDR1 SGHNT and CDR2 YYREEE come from the germline V gene (reference sequence). The CDR3 spells CASSGSRGNNEKLFF. Written as DNA, the CDR3 is TGTGCCAGCAGCGGATCCAGGGGGAACAATGAAAAACTGTTTTTT.

This chain connects TRBV18 to TRBJ2-7; D possibly corresponds to TRBD1 (5 bases). The CDR3 totals 15 residues. Trimming stripped 4 bases from V and 4 bases from J, with 17 bases between. Germline CDR1 is KGHSH and CDR2 is LQKENI. The CDR3 DNA reads TGTGCCAGCTCACTTCATGGCAGGGCCCCATACGAGCAGTACTTC. This codes for CASSLHGRAPYEQYF.

The chain carries TRBV6-5 and TRBJ2-7; weak D call: TRBD2 (7 bases). V was pared by 0 bases and J by 0 bases, with 12 bases between. The CDR3 length is 16 residues. Per germline, CDR1 MNHEY and CDR2 SVGAGI. The DNA of the CDR3 is TGTGCCAGCAGTTACTCGGGGGGGACACTCTCCTACGAGCAGTACTTC. Its protein product is CASSYSGGTLSYEQYF.

The V call is TRBV11-2, the J call TRBJ2-7; 10 bases map to TRBD1. CDR3 length: 15 amino acids. The germline V gene has CDR1 SGHAT and CDR2 FQNNGV. Trimming removed 5 bases from V and 3 bases from J; junction bases left unmatched: 7. This CDR3 is CASSRTGTGVYEQYF. The CDR3 nucleotides are TGTGCCAGCAGCAGGACCGGGACAGGGGTCTACGAGCAGTACTTC.